This entry features one T cell receptor (beta chain) sequence. The data stem from a study of blood T cell repertoires in COVID-19. Original handling: Counts of nucleated cells, estimated from reference gene primer amplification, were obtained. TCRdb keeps only in-frame clones here, not all; method: immunoSEQ multiplex PCR. That table supplies the V and J calls and clone size; D and trimming were determined from the DNA. The table shows around 270,000 clones, with less than 90% occurring only once. The V gene's germline CDR1 is LGHNA and CDR2 YNFKEQ. The CDR3 sequence is 16 residues long. V was shortened by 0 bases and J by 0 bases, with 12 bases between the two germline ends.

This chain links TRBV4-2 with TRBJ2-7; the D gene is possibly TRBD1 (5 bases). The material sequenced was peripheral blood. This receptor was obtained from a woman between 40 and 50 years old who had recovered from COVID-19. The CDR3 coding sequence is TGTGCCAGCAGCCAAGATAGGGGCAAATCCTCCTACGAGCAGTACTTC. Translated, it gives CASSQDRGKSSYEQYF.